This TCR beta chain is from a study of CXCR3-negative and CXCR3-positive naive CD8 T cells. The CDR3 has 16 amino acids. Per the germline V gene, CDR1 is MDHEN and CDR2 is SYDVKM. The study made its TRB cDNA libraries by 5' RACE, adding UMI labels. After re-calling the 5' RACE reads, TCRdb lists one entry per CDR3 protein, DNA absent. The table lists about 26,000 distinct CDR3 sequences. The sequencing sample was made of naive CXCR3- CD8+ T cells from blood. Subset denoted: CD45RO-CCR7+CD27+CD95- naive CD8+ T cells lacking CXCR3 (TNR3-). The sequence derives from a human donor in good health. Some clones in this sample may be carry-over from other donors' samples. This chain connects TRBV28 to TRBJ2-7; the D call from TCRdb, TRBD1, cannot be confirmed without DNA. The CDR3 sequence: CASSGEKRDTSYEQYF. Together with reference TRBV28 and TRBJ2-7, the CDR3 gives the full variable domain: DVKVTQSSRYLVKRTGEKVFLECVQDMDHENMFWYRQDPGLGLRLIYFSYDVKMKEKGDIPEGYSVSREKKERFSLILESASTNQTSMYLCASSGEKRDTSYEQYFGPGTRLTVT.